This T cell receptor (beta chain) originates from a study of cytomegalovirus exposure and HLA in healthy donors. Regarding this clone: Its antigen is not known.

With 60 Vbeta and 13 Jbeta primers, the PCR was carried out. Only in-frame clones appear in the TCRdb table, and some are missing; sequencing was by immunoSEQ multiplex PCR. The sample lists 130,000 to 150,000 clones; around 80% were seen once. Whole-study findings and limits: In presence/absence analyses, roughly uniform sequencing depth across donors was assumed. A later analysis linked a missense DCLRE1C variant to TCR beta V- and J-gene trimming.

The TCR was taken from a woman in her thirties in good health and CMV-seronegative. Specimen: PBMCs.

CDR3 loop: CASSFTGTEAFF. CDR3 DNA: TGTGCCAGCAGCTTTACAGGGACTGAAGCTTTCTTT. The chain uses TRBV11-2 and TRBJ1-1; maybe TRBD1 (6 bases). CDR1 is SGHAT and CDR2 is FQNNGV in the germline V gene. Trimming cost V 3 bases and J 5 bases, with 7 bases left between them. CDR3 length: 12 residues. Based on the CDR3 plus reference TRBV11-2 and TRBJ1-1, the full variable domain is EAGVAQSPRYKIIEKRQSVAFWCNPISGHATLYWYQQILGQGPKLLIQFQNNGVVDDSQLPKDRFSAERLKGVDSTLKIQPAKLEDSAVYLCASSFTGTEAFFGQGTRLTVV.